This TCR beta chain derives from a study of blood T cell repertoires in COVID-19. Study background: Acute and convalescent COVID-19 samples came from the United States, Italy and Spain. The analysed material was cDNA or gDNA that came from T cells, B-cell-depleted T cells, or PBMCs.

The V gene's germline CDR1 is SNHLY and CDR2 FYNNEI. This CDR3 comprises 15 residues. V was pared by 7 bases and J by 4 bases, with 17 bases between. Sequencing used immunoSEQ multiplex PCR; TCRdb keeps in-frame clones, though not all of them. The sample yields approximately 94,000 clones, approximately 90% seen once. The J gene is TRBJ1-5, the V gene TRBV2, with D possibly being TRBD1 (5 bases). Sequenced input: peripheral blood. This clonotype was sampled from a man aged 45 to 65 with active COVID-19. Here the CDR3 DNA reads TGTGCCAGCACCCCCAGATCCAGGGTTAATCAGCCCCAGCATTTT. Translation: CASTPRSRVNQPQHF.